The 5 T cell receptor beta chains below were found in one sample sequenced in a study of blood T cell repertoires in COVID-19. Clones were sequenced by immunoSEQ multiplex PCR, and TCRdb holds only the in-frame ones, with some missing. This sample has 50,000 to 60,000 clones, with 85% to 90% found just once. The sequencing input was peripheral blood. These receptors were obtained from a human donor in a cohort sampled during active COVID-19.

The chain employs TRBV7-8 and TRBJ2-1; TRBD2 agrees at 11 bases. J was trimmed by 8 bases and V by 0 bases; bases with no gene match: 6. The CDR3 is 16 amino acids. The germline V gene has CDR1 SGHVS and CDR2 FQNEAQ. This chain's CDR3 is CASSLARTSGPYEQFF. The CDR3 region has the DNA TGTGCCAGCAGCTTAGCGAGGACTAGCGGGCCCTATGAGCAGTTCTTC.

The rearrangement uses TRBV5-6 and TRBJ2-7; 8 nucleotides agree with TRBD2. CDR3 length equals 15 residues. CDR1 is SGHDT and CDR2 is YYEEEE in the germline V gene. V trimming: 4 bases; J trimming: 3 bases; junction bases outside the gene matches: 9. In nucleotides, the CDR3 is TGTGCCAGCAGCCCCGCGGGGGGACGGGGCTACGAGCAGTACTTC. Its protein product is CASSPAGGRGYEQYF. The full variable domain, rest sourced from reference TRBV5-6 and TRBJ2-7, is DAGVTQSPTHLIKTRGQQVTLRCSPKSGHDTVSWYQQALGQGPQFIFQYYEEEERQRGNFPDRFSGHQFPNYSSELNVNALLLGDSALYLCASSPAGGRGYEQYFGPGTRLTVT.

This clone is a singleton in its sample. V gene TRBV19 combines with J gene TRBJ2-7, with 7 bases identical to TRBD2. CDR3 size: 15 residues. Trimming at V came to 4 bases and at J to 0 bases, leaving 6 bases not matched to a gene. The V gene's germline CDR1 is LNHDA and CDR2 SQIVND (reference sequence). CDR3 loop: CASSSRAGSSYEQYV. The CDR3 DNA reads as TGTGCCAGTAGTAGTCGAGCGGGGAGCTCCTACGAGCAGTACGTC.

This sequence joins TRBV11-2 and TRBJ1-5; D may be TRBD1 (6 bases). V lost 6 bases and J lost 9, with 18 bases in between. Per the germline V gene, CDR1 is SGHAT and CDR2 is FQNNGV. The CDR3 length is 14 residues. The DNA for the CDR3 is TGTGCCAGCAGTCCTCTAGGACAGTCTCGGCCCCAGCATTTT. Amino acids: CASSPLGQSRPQHF.

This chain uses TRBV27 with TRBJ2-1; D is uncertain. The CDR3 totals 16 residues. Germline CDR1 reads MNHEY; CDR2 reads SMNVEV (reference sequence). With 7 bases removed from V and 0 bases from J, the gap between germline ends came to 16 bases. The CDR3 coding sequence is TGTGCCAGCACCGCCGAGGCGCCTAGCTCCTACAATGAGCAGTTCTTC. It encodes CASTAEAPSSYNEQFF.